Included here is one T cell receptor (beta chain) sequence, with context. The antigen is unknown. This record belongs to a study of cytomegalovirus exposure and HLA in healthy donors. For the study at large: In an earlier analysis, 90 million to 130 million unique TCR beta sequences were found from some 200 million T cells. Study-wide results and limits: Productive rates of about 90% or about 30% were seen for most TCR beta V segments in an earlier analysis. A later analysis linked a missense DCLRE1C variant to TCR beta V- and J-gene trimming.

The germline V gene encodes CDR1 SGHRS and CDR2 YFSETQ. The V gene lost 4 bases and the J gene lost 0 bases, with 17 bases spanning the gap. CDR3 length: 17 residues. The PCR had 60 Vbeta and 13 Jbeta primers. TCRdb's copy holds only in-frame clones and misses some; the assay was immunoSEQ multiplex PCR. The profile covers tens of thousands of clones, with around 70% appearing a single time and approximately 7.8% taken by the ten largest. Sequencing input: PBMCs. The chain has TRBV5-1 and TRBJ1-3, with TRBD1 as a possible D gene (6 bases). The TCR originated in a man in his 60s in good health and CMV-seronegative. CDR3 DNA sequence: TGCGCCAGCAGCAGCGGGGACACCCCGCCCTCTGGAAACACCATATATTTT. Translating it yields CASSSGDTPPSGNTIYF. Full variable domain (missing parts from reference TRBV5-1 and TRBJ1-3): KAGVTQTPRYLIKTRGQQVTLSCSPISGHRSVSWYQQTPGQGLQFLFEYFSETQRNKGNFPGRFSGRQFSNSRSEMNVSTLELGDSALYLCASSSGDTPPSGNTIYFGEGSWLTVV.